This T cell receptor (beta chain) was obtained from a study of T cells expressing NK-cell markers. This CDR3 has 15 residues. The germline CDR1 and CDR2 sequences are WNHNN and SYGVQD (reference sequence). Using the 5' RACE reads, TCRdb records one entry per CDR3 protein without DNA. The sample includes about 150,000 distinct CDR3 sequences. The specimen was blood T cells: a sorted CD56 or NKG2C T cell subset, CD4+ or CD8+ T cells, or bulk PBMC T cells (not recorded which). This TCR came from a woman in her 50s in good health. V and J are TRBV10-1 and TRBJ1-5. The CDR3 reads CASSPPEYSNQPQHF.